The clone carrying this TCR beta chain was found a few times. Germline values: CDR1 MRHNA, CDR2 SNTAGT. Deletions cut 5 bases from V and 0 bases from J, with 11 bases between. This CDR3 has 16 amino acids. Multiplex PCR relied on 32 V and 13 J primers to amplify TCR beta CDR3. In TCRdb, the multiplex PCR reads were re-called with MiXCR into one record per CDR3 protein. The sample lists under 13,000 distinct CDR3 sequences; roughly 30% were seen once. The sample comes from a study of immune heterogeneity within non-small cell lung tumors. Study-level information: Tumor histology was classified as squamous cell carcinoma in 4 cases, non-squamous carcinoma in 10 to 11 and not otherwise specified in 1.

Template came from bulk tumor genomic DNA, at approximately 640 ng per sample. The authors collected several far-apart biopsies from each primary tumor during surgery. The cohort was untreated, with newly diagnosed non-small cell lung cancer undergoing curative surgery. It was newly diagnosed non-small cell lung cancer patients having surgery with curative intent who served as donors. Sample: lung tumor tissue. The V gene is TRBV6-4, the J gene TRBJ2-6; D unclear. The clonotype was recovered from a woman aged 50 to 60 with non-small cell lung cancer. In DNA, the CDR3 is TGTGCCAGCAGTCCTGACCTAGTCTCTGGGGCCAACGTCCTGACTTTC. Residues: CASSPDLVSGANVLTF.